The clone carrying this T cell receptor (beta chain) was seen more than once but under ten times. The antigen is unknown. Whole-study findings and limits: Tumor-infiltrating Treg TCR alpha and beta sequences overlapped most with tumor naive CD4+ T cells, then blood naive. The TCR gene usage of tumor memory CD4+ T cells clustered together with blood and lymph node memory CD4+ cells and with lymph node naive CD4+ cells.

TCRdb reprocessed the 5' RACE reads with MiXCR, giving one entry per CDR3 protein. Among approximately 8,200 distinct CDR3 sequences listed, roughly two thirds were seen once. Looked up from germline, CDR1 is SGHRS and CDR2 is YFSETQ. This CDR3 contains 16 residues. The V gene end was trimmed by 0 bases and the J gene end by 2 bases; junction bases not matched to a gene: 8. V usage is TRBV5-1 and J usage is TRBJ2-7; 7 bases fit TRBD1. The TCR comes from a female donor with breast cancer. What was sequenced was tumor-infiltrating naive CD4+ T cells sorted from the breast tumor. Subset given: naive CD4+ T cells, CD4+CD45RA+CD25-. The CDR3 coding sequence is TGCGCCAGCAGCTTGGGGTTCGCAGGGGGAGCCTACGAGCAGTACTTC. It encodes CASSLGFAGGAYEQYF.